This T cell receptor beta chain was captured by sequencing in a study of blood T cell repertoires in COVID-19. Across the study: From the United States, Italy and Spain came samples of acute and convalescent COVID-19. Sources were T cells, B-cell-depleted T cells, or PBMCs; the material itself was cDNA or gDNA.

Per the original methods: Scientists estimated how many nucleated cells there were by amplifying reference gene primers. Sequencing used immunoSEQ multiplex PCR; TCRdb keeps in-frame clones, though not all of them. V and J calls and clone size come straight from that table; D and trimming were deduced from the DNA. The table includes some 190,000 clones, 75% to 85% detected once. The CDR3 runs 16 residues. Germline assignment: CDR1 ENHRY and CDR2 SYGVKD. J lost 7 bases, V lost 3 bases, and 10 bases had no gene match. The sequencing sample was made of peripheral blood. The receptor comes from a man in his sixties with acute or convalescent COVID-19. The rearrangement uses TRBV10-3 and TRBJ2-1, with TRBD2 matching 9 bases. As DNA, the CDR3 is TGTGCCATCAGTGAATCAGCGGGAGGAAAGTTGAATGAGCAGTTCTTC. Its protein is CAISESAGGKLNEQFF.